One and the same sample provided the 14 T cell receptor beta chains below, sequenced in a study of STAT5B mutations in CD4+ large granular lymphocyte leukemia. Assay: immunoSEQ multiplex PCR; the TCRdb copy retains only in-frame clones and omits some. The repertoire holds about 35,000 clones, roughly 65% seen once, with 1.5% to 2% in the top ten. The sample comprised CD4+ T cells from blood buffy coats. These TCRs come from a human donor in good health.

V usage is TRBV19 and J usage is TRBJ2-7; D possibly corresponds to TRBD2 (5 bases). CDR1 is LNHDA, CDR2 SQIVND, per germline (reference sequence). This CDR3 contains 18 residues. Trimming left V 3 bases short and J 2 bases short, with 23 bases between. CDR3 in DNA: TGTGCCAGTAGTATTCGCCAGACTACAAATCAAATCACCTACGAGCAGTACTTC. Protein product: CASSIRQTTNQITYEQYF.

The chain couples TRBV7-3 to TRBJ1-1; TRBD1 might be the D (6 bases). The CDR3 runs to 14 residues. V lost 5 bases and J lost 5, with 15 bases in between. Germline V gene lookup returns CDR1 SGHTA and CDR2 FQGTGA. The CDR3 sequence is CASSRTQGITEAFF. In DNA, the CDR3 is TGTGCCAGCAGCCGGACACAGGGAATAACTGAAGCTTTCTTT. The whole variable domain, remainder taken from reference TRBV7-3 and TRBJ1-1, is GAGVSQTPSNKVTEKGKYVELRCDPISGHTALYWYRQSLGQGPEFLIYFQGTGAADDSGLPNDRFFAVRPEGSVSTLKIQRTERGDSAVYLCASSRTQGITEAFFGQGTRLTVV.

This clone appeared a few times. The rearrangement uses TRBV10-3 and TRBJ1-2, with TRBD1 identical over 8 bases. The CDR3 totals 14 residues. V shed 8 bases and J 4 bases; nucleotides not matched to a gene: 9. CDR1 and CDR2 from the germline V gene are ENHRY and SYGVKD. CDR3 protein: CAISQQGDGYGYTF. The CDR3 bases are TGTGCCATCTCCCAACAGGGGGATGGCTATGGCTACACCTTC.

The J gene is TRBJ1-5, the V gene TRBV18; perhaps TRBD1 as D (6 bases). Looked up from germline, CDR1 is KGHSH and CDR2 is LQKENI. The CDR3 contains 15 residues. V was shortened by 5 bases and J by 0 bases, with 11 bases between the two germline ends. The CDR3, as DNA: TGTGCCAGCTCAACAAACAGGGATAGCAATCAGCCCCAGCATTTT. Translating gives CASSTNRDSNQPQHF.

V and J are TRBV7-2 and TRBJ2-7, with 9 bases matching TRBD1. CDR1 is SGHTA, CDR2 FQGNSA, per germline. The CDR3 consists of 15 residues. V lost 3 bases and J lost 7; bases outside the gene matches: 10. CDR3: CASSLGTGREGEQYF. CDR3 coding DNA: TGTGCCAGCAGCTTGGGGACAGGGAGGGAAGGGGAGCAGTACTTC.

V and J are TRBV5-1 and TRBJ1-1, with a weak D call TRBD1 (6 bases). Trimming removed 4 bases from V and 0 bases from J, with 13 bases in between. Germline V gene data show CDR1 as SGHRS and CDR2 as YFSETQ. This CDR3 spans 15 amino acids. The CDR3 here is CASSNSTGMNTEAFF. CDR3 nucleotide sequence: TGCGCCAGCAGCAACTCCACAGGGATGAACACTGAAGCTTTCTTT.

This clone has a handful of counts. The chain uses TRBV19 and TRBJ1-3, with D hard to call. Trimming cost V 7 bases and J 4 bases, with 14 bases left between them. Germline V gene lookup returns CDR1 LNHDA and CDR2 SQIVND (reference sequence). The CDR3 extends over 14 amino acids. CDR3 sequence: CASNSPEVGNTIYF. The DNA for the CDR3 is TGTGCCAGTAATTCCCCAGAGGTCGGAAACACCATATATTTT.

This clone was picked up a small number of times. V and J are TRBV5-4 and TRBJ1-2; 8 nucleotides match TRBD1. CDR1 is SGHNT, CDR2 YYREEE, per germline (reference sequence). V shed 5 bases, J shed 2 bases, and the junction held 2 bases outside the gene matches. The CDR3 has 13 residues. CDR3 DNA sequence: TGTGCCAGCAGTTACAGGGGGAACTATGGCTACACCTTC. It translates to CASSYRGNYGYTF.

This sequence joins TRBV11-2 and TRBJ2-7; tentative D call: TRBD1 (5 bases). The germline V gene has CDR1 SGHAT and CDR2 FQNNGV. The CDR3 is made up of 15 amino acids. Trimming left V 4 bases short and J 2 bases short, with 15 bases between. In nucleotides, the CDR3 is TGTGCCAGCAGCTCGCTAGACAGTCCCCCCTACGAGCAGTACTTC. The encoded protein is CASSSLDSPPYEQYF.

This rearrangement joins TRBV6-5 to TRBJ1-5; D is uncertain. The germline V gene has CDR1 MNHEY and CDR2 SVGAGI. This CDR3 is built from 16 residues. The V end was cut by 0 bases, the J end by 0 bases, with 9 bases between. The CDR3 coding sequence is TGTGCCAGCAGTTACTCGGGGAGTCTTAGCAATCAGCCCCAGCATTTT. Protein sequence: CASSYSGSLSNQPQHF.

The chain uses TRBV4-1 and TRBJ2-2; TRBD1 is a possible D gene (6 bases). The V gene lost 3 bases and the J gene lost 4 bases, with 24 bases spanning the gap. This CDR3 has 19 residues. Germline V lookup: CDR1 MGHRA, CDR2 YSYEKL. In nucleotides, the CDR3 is TGCGCCAGCAGCCACGAACCCACAGGGTTTGAGTTGTTCACCGGGGAGCTGTTTTTT. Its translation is CASSHEPTGFELFTGELFF.

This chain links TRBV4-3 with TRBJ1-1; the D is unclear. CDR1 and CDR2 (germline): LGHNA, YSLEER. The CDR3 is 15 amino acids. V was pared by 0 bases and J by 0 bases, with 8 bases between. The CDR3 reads CASSQELTVNTEAFF. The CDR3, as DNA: TGCGCCAGCAGCCAAGAGTTAACGGTGAACACTGAAGCTTTCTTT.

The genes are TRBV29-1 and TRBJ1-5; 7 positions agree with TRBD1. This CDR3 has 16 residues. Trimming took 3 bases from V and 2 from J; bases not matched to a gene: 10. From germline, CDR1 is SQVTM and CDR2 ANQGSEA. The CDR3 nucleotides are TGCAGCGTTGAGGGCAGGGGGGAAGGTGGCAATCAGCCCCAGCATTTT. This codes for CSVEGRGEGGNQPQHF.

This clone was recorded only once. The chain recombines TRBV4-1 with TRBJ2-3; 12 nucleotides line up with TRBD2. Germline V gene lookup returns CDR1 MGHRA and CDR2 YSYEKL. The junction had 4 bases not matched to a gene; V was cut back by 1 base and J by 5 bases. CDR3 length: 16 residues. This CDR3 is CASSQGASGGGDTQYF. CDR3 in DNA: TGCGCCAGCAGCCAAGGGGCTAGCGGGGGGGGAGATACGCAGTATTTT.